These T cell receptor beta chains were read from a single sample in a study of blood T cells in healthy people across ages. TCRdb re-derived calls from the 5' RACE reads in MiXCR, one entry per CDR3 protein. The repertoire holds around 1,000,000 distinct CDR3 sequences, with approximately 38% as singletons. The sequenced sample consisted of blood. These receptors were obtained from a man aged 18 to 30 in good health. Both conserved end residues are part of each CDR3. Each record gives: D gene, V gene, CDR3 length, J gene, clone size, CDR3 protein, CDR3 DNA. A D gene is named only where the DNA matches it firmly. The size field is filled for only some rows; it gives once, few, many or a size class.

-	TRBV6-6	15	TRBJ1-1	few	CASRRTGTANTEAFF	TGTGCCAGCAGGCGCACCGGGACGGCGAACACTGAAGCTTTCTTT
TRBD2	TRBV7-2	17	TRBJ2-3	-	CASSLRRGGGAGDTQYF	TGTGCCAGCAGCTTAAGGCGGGGGGGAGGGGCAGGTGATACGCAGTATTTT
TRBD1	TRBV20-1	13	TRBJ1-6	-	CSAFDRGNSPLHF	TGCAGTGCTTTCGACAGGGGAAATTCACCCCTCCACTTT
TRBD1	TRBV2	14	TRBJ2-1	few	CASGDRGQRNEQFF	TGTGCCAGCGGGGACAGGGGGCAGCGCAATGAGCAGTTCTTC
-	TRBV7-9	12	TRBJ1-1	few	CASSLEPAEAFF	TGTGCCAGCAGCTTAGAACCAGCTGAAGCTTTCTTT
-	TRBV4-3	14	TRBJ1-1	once	CASSQRVFGTEAFF	TGCGCCAGCAGCCAAAGGGTGTTCGGCACTGAAGCTTTCTTT
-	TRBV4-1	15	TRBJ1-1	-	CASSPALTMYTEAFF	TGCGCCAGCAGTCCCGCACTAACTATGTACACTGAAGCTTTCTTT
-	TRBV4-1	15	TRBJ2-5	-	CASSQVVTRGQTQYF	TGCGCCAGCAGCCAAGTGGTAACTAGAGGACAAACCCAGTACTTC
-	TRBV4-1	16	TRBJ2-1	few	CASSPNNRNPYNEQFF	TGCGCCAGCAGCCCAAATAATAGGAATCCTTACAATGAGCAGTTCTTC
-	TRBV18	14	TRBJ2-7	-	CAGSPTGNSYEQYF	TGTGCCGGCTCACCAACCGGAAACTCCTACGAGCAGTACTTC
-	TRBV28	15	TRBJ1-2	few	CASSSPQTANYGYTF	TGTGCCAGCAGTTCCCCCCAGACAGCTAACTATGGCTACACCTTC
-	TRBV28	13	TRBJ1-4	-	CASMGGANEQLFF	TGTGCCAGCATGGGGGGAGCTAATGAACAACTGTTTTTT
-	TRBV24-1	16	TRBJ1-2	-	CATSDSGTRANYGYTF	TGTGCCACCAGTGATTCCGGGACAAGAGCTAACTATGGCTACACCTTC
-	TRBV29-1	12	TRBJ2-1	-	CSVERVADEQFF	TGCAGCGTTGAACGTGTGGCCGATGAGCAGTTCTTC